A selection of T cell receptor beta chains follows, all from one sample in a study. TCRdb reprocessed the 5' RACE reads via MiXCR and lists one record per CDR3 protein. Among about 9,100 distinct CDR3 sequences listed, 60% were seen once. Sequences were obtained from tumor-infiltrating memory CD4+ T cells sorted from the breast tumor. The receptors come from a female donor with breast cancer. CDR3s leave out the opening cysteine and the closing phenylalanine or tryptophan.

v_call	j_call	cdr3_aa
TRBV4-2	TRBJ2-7	ASSQGPSGTGYYEQY
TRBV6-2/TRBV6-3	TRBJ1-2	ASSYPDRLPRGRGYT
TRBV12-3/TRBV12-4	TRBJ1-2	ASSLAQGASGYT
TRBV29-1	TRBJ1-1	SVLGGGFDEAF
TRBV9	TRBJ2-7	ASSVGTSGSWDYEQY
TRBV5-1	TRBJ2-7	ASSLEPGLGPYEQY
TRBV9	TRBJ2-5	ASGDETQY
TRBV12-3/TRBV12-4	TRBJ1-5	ASSPSGTNQPQH
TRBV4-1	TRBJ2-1	ASSMGGGRTYNEQF
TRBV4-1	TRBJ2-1	ASSQVAGGGNEQF
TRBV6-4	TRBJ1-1	ASSQGLNTEAF
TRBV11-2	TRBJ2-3	ASSLESSLADTQY
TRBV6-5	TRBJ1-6	ASSYTGGNSPLH
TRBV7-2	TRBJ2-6	ASSYSGTDRSGANVLT
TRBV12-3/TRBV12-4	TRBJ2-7	ASSLAAGSPGEQY
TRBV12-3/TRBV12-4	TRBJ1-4	ASIGTDATNEKLF
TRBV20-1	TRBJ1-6	SANKNYNSPLH
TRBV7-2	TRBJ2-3	ASSIDGENTQY
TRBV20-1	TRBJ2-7	SARDQGSGAYEQY
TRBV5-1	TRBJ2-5	ASSLGTLRSETQY
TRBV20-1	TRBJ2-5	SSPGTGDQETQY
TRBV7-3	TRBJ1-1	ASSLAANAEAF
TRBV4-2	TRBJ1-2	ASSQVRGTLEGYT
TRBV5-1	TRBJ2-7	ASSLDGESYEQY
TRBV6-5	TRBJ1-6	ASQISGGLVNSPLH
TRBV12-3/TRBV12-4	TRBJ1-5	ASSPGLGHNSNQPQH
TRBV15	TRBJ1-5	ATSRARARSNQPQH
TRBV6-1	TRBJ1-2	ASSPDRGDYGYT
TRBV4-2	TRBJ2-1	ASSQEALVGNEQF
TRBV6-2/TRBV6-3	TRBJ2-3	ASSGQGTPTDTQY
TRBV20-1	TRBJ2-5	SASPLGRGGRASQETQY
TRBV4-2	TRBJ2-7	ASSQDLGGGAYEQY
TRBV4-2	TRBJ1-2	ASSQDGGYT
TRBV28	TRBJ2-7	ASSDGTGTYEQY
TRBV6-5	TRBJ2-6	ASSLDRAGANVLT
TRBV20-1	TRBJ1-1	SASRGVTEAF
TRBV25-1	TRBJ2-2	ASSGFLAGGPNTGELF
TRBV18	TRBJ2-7	ASSPRTGAYEQY
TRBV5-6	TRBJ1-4	ASSWTGAGNEKLF
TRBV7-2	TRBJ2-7	ASSRLQGGREQY
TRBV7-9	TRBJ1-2	ASSLGQGSGGYT
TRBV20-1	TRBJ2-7	SASVPGLASRWEQY
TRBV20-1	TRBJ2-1	SARDGGAVWNEQF
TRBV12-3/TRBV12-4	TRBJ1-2	ASTRGAGYGYT
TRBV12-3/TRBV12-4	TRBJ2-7	ASSSLPGNHEQY
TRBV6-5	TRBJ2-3	ASSYPGLGTQY
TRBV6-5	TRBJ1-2	ASSYASGGGYT
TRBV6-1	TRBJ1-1	ASSEGGTEAF
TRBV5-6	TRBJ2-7	ASSPTGPSYEQY
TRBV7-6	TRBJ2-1	ASSRGGLTNLGEQF
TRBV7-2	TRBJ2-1	ASSFDLYNEQF
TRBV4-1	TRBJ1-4	ASSQAGAQGEKLF
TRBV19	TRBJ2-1	ASSVLLGTSGGFINEQF
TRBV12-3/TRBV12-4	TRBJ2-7	ASRLDSHYEQY
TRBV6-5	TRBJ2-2	ASSYSPRQPFGTGELF
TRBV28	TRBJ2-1	ASSLVGARNEQF
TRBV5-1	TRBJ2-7	ASSRTGTTTYEQY